This entry features one T cell receptor beta chain sequence. Compared with germline, one end of the junction differs, possibly owing to a read error. The data are from a study of blood T cells in healthy people across ages. A second PCR of about 6 to 12 cycles used a sample-barcoded 5' primer and a J-beta primer mix. Every cDNA molecule carried a tag from a template-switch adaptor bearing 12 random nucleotides. Using its own MiXCR run on the 5' RACE reads, TCRdb lists one record per CDR3 protein. The sample records about 930,000 distinct CDR3 sequences, under 35% being singletons. The length of the CDR3 is 11 residues. Germline loops: CDR1 SGHRS, CDR2 YFSETQ. These sequences were also reported in another study, on T cells of mothers and their children. According to that study: The extracted RNA was employed in its entirety for cDNA synthesis, at roughly 1.5 ug per 15 ul. Sequencing got over 10 million TCR beta CDR3 reads from each mother and roughly 2.7 million from each child.

The V gene is TRBV5-1, the J gene TRBJ2-3; D call uncertain. This TCR was sampled from a woman in her thirties or forties in good health. Sequencing input: blood. The CDR3 loop reads CASRFTDTLYF. The CDR3 DNA reads TGCGCCAGCCGGTTCACAGATACGCTGTATTTT.